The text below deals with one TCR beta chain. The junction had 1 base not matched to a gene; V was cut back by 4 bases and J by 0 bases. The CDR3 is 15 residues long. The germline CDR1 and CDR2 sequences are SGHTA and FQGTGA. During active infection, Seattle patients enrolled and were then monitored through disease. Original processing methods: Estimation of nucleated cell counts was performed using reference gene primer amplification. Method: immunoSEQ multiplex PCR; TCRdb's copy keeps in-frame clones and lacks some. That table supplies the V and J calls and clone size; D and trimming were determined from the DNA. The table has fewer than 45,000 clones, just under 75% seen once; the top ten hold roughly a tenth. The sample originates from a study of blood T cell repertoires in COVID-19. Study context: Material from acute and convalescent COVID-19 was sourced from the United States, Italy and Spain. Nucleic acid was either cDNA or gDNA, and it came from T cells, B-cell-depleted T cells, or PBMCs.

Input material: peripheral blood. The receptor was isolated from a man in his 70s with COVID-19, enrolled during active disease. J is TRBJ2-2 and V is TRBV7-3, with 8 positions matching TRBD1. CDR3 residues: CASSSTGANTGELFF. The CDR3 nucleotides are TGTGCCAGCAGCTCGACAGGGGCGAACACCGGGGAGCTGTTTTTT.